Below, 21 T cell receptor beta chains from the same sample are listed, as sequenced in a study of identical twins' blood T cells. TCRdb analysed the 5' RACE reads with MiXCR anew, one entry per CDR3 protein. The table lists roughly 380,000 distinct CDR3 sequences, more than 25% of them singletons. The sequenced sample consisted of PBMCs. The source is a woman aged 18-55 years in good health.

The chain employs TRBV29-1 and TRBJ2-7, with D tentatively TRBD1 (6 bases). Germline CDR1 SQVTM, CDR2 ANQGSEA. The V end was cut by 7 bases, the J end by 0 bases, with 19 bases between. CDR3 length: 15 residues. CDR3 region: CSGRGVRGSSYEQYF. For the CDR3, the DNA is TGCAGCGGCCGAGGTGTCAGGGGAAGCTCCTACGAGCAGTACTTC.

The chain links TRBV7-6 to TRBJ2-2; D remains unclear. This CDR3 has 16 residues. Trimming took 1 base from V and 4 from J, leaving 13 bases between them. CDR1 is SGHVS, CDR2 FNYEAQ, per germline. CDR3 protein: CASSLDGQTSTGELFF. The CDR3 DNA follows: TGTGCCAGCAGCTTAGATGGGCAGACTTCCACCGGGGAGCTGTTTTTT.

The CDR3 loop is CASSYPDPYEQYF. CDR3 nucleotides: TGTGCCAGCAGTTACCCGGATCCCTACGAGCAGTACTTC. The rearrangement uses TRBV6-2 or TRBV6-3 and TRBJ2-7; D remains unclear. Trimming pared 2 bases from V and 2 bases from J, leaving 7 bases between. The CDR3 contains 13 residues. Per germline, CDR1 MNHEY and CDR2 SVGEGT.

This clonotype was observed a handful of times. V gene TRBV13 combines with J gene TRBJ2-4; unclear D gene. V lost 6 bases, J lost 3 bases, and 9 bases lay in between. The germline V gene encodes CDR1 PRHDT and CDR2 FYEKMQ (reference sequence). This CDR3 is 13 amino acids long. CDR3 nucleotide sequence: TGTGCCAGCAGTAGGGTAGACAAAAACATTCAGTACTTC. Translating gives CASSRVDKNIQYF.

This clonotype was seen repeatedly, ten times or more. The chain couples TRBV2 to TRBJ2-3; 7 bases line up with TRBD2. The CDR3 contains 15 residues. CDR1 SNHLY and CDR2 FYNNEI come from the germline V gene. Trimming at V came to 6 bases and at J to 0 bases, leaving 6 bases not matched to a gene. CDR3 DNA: TGTGCCAGCAGCGTCGCTAGCGGTAGCACAGATACGCAGTATTTT. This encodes CASSVASGSTDTQYF. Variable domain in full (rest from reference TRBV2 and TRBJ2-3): EPEVTQTPSHQVTQMGQEVILRCVPISNHLYFYWYRQILGQKVEFLVSFYNNEISEKSEIFDDQFSVERPDGSNFTLKIRSTKLEDSAMYFCASSVASGSTDTQYFGPGTRLTVL.

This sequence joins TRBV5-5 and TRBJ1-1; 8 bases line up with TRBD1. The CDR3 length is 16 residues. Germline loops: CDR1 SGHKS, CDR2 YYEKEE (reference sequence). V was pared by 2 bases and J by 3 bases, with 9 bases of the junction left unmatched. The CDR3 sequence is CASSFNRGKEYTEAFF. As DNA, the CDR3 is TGTGCCAGCAGCTTTAACAGGGGGAAAGAGTACACTGAAGCTTTCTTT.

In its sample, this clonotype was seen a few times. The CDR3 spells CASSSPMRGSYGYTF. As DNA, the CDR3 is TGTGCCAGCAGTTCCCCGATGCGGGGGTCCTATGGCTACACCTTC. The rearrangement joins TRBV6-2 or TRBV6-3 to TRBJ1-2, with D perhaps TRBD1 (5 bases). Germline lookup yields CDR1 MNHEY and CDR2 SVGEGT. V gave up 4 bases and J gave up 4 bases, with 16 bases separating them. The CDR3 has 15 amino acids.

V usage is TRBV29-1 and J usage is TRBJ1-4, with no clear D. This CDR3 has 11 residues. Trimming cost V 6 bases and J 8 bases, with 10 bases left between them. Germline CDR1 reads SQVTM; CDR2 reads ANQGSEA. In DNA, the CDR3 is TGCAGCGTACGTTCGGCAGAAAAACTGTTTTTT. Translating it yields CSVRSAEKLFF.

CDR3 sequence (DNA): TGTGCCAGCACCCGCCTTCCGGGGAGTACCTACGAGCAGTACTTC. It specifies CASTRLPGSTYEQYF. The chain is built from TRBV4-2 and TRBJ2-7; tentative D call: TRBD2 (5 bases). Germline CDR1 LGHNA, CDR2 YNFKEQ. The CDR3 runs to 15 residues. V lost 7 bases, J lost 2 bases, and 18 bases lay in between.

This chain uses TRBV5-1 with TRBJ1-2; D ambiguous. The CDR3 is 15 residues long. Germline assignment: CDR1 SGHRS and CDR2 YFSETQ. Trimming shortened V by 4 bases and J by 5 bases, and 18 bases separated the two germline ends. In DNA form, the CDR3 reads TGCGCCAGCAGCCCAGGCTCTCGCAGGACTTATGGCTACACCTTC. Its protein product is CASSPGSRRTYGYTF.

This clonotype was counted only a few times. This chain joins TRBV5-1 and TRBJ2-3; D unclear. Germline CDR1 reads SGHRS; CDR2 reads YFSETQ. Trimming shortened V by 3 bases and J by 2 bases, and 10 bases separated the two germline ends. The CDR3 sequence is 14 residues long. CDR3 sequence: CASSSGSYTDTQYF. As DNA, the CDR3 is TGCGCCAGCAGCTCGGGCAGCTACACAGATACGCAGTATTTT.

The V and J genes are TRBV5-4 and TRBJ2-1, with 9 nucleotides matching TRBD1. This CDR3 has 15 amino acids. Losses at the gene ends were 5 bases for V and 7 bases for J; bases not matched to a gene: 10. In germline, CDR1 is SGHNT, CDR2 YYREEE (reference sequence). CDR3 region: CASSPGQGIENEQFF. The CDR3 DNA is TGTGCCAGCAGTCCCGGACAGGGGATTGAAAATGAGCAGTTCTTC.

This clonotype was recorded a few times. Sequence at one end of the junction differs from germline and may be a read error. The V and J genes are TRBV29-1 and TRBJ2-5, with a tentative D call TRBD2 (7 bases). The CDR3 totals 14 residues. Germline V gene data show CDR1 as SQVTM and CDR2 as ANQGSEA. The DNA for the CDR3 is TGCAGCGTAGACAGAGGGGGACTACAAGATACCCAGTACTTC. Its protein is CSVDRGGLQDTQYF.

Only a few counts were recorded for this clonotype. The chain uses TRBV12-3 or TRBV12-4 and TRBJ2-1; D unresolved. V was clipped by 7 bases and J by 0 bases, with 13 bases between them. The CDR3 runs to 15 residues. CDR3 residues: CASISIQSSYNEQFF. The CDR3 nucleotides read TGTGCCAGCATCAGCATCCAGAGCTCCTACAATGAGCAGTTCTTC.

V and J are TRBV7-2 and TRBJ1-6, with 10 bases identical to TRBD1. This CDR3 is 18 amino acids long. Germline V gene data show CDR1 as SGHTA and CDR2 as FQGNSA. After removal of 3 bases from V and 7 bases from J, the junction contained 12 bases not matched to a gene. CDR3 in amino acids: CASSLGQGIPIRNSPLHF. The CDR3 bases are TGTGCCAGCAGCTTGGGACAGGGGATCCCAATAAGGAATTCACCCCTCCACTTT. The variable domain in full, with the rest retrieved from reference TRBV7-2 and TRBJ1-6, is GAGVSQSPSNKVTEKGKDVELRCDPISGHTALYWYRQSLGQGLEFLIYFQGNSAPDKSGLPSDRFSAERTGGSVSTLTIQRTQQEDSAVYLCASSLGQGIPIRNSPLHFGNGTRLTVT.

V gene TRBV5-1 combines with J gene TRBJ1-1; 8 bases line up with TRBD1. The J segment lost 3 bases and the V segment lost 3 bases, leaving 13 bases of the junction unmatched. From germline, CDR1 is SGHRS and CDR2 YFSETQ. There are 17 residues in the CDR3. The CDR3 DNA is TGCGCCAGCAGCTGGTTGGGGATACAGGGGGAACACACTGAAGCTTTCTTT. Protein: CASSWLGIQGEHTEAFF.

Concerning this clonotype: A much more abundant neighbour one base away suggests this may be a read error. The chain's CDR3 is CSAIDLKGYSNQPQHF. CDR3 in DNA: TGCAGTGCTATAGACCTTAAGGGGTATAGCAATCAGCCCCAGCATTTT. The V and J genes are TRBV20-1 and TRBJ1-5; a weak D match, TRBD1 (5 bases). CDR1 is DFQATT, CDR2 SNEGSKA, per germline (reference sequence). The V end was cut by 4 bases, the J end by 0 bases, with 16 bases between. This CDR3 has 16 residues.

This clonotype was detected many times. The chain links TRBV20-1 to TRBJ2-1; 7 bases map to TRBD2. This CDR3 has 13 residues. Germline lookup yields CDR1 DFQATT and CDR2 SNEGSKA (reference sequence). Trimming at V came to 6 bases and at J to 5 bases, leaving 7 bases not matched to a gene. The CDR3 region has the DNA TGCAGTGCCCCGACTAGCCTTAACAATGAGCAGTTCTTC. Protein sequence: CSAPTSLNNEQFF.

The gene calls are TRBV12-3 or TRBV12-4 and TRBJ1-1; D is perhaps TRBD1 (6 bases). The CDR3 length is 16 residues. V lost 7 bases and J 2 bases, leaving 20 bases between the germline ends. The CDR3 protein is CASKKGGRGGNTEAFF. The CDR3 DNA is TGTGCCAGCAAAAAGGGGGGGCGGGGCGGAAACACTGAAGCTTTCTTT.

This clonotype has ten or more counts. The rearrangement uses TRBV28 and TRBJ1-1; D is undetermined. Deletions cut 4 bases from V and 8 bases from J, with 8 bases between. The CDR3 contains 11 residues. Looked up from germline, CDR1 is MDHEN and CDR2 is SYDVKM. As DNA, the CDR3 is TGTGCCAGCAGTTCACCACGCGAAGCTTTCTTT. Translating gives CASSSPREAFF.

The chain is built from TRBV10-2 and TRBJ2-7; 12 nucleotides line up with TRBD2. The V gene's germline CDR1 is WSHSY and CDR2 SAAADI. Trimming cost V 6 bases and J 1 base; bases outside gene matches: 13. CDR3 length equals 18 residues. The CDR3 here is CASRAGLAGIKKSYEQYF. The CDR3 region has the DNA TGCGCCAGCAGGGCAGGACTAGCGGGGATAAAAAAGTCCTACGAGCAGTACTTC.